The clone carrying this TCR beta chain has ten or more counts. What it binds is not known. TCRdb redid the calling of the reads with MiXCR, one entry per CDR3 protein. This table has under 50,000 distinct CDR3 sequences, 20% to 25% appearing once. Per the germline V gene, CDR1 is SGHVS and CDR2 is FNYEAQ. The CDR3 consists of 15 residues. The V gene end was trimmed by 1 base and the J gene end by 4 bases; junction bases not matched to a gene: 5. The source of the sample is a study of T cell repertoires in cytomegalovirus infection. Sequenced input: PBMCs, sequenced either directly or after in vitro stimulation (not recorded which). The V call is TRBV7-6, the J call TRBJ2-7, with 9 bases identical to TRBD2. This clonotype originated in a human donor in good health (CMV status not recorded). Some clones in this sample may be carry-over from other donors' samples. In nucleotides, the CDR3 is TGTGCCAGCAGCTTAGACGCCAGCGGGGGGTACGAGCAGTACTTC. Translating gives CASSLDASGGYEQYF. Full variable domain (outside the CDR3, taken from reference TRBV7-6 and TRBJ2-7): GAGVSQSPRYKVTKRGQDVALRCDPISGHVSLYWYRQALGQGPEFLTYFNYEAQQDKSGLPNDRFSAERPEGSISTLTIQRTEQRDSAMYRCASSLDASGGYEQYFGPGTRLTVT.